A selection of T cell receptor beta chains follows, all from one sample in a study of blood T cell repertoires in COVID-19. Measured with immunoSEQ multiplex PCR; TCRdb has only the in-frame clones, and not every one. The sample shows hundreds of thousands of clones, around 89% of them seen only once. Sequencing input: peripheral blood. The source is a man aged 40-49 years with acute or convalescent COVID-19. Both conserved end residues are part of each CDR3. D genes are given only for firm matches. Size values are once, few and many counts, or a class for expanded clones, and some rows have none.

clone_size j_call d_call v_call cdr3_nt cdr3_aa
few TRBJ1-6 - TRBV3-1/TRBV3-2 TGTGCCAGCAGCCAGCGAGAGAAGAATTCACCCCTCCACTTT CASSQREKNSPLHF
- TRBJ1-1 - TRBV7-9 TGTGCCAGCAGCACTTTTCAGGGGACTGAAGCTTTCTTT CASSTFQGTEAFF
- TRBJ2-7 TRBD2 TRBV7-8 TGTGCCAGCAGCTCCCGGGAGGGGCGGGGGGTCGAGCAGTACTTC CASSSREGRGVEQYF
- TRBJ2-5 - TRBV7-7 TGTGCCAGCAGCTTAGCGGGCGGGGAGACCCAGTACTTC CASSLAGGETQYF
- TRBJ2-7 TRBD1 TRBV10-1 TGCGCCAGCAGTGAGACGGGACAGTCCACGTGGGGGAAGCAGTACTTC CASSETGQSTWGKQYF
- TRBJ2-2 - TRBV18 TGTGCCAGCTCAAAGGGACTCAACACCGGGGAGCTGTTTTTT CASSKGLNTGELFF
- TRBJ2-3 TRBD2 TRBV5-1 TGCGCCAGCAGGGAGCGGGGGGCTCCCACAGATACGCAGTATTTT CASRERGAPTDTQYF
- TRBJ2-2 - TRBV24-1 TGTGCCACCAGTGGGTCACCGTCAGAGAACACCGGGGAGCTGTTTTTT CATSGSPSENTGELFF
once TRBJ1-6 - TRBV5-1 TGCGCCAGCAGCTTGTCACCCGGAGTGGATTCACCCCTCCACTTT CASSLSPGVDSPLHF
- TRBJ1-1 - TRBV5-1 TGCGCCAGCAGCACGGGACCGGGACAGAACACTGAAGCTTTCTTT CASSTGPGQNTEAFF
- TRBJ1-1 - TRBV2 TGTGCCAGCAGCGCACAGGGGAACACTGAAGCTTTCTTT CASSAQGNTEAFF
- TRBJ1-5 TRBD1 TRBV19 TGTGCCAGTAGTGTGACAGGGGGGCCGGATCAGCCCCAGCATTTT CASSVTGGPDQPQHF
- TRBJ1-5 - TRBV19 TGTGCCAGTAGTCTTGACGGGTATAGCAATCAGCCCCAGCATTTT CASSLDGYSNQPQHF
once TRBJ2-4 - TRBV6-6 TGTGCCAGCACCTATGATCTAGCCAAAAACATTCAGTACTTC CASTYDLAKNIQYF
- TRBJ1-6 - TRBV4-2 TGTGCCAGCAGCCAAGATTTTCATGTTGCACCCCTCCACTTT CASSQDFHVAPLHF
- TRBJ2-6 - TRBV5-1 TGCGCCAGCAGCTTACAGGGATCTGGGGCCAACGTCCTGACTTTC CASSLQGSGANVLTF
- TRBJ2-2 - TRBV7-3 TGTGCCAGCAGCTTAAGTGGAGGGCGCACCGGGGAGCTGTTTTTT CASSLSGGRTGELFF
few TRBJ1-1 TRBD1 TRBV15 TGTGCCACCAGCAGGGGACAGGGGGCTGAAGCTTTCTTT CATSRGQGAEAFF
- TRBJ1-5 TRBD1 TRBV7-2 TGTGCCAGCAGCTCCACAGGGGCGTTTAATCAGCCCCAGCATTTT CASSSTGAFNQPQHF
- TRBJ1-5 - TRBV6-1 TGTGCCAGCAGTGAAGGCAGGGACAATCAGCCCCAGCATTTT CASSEGRDNQPQHF
- TRBJ1-5 - TRBV7-9 TGTGCCAGCGGGCAGGACAATCAGCCCCAGCATTTT CASGQDNQPQHF
once TRBJ2-7 TRBD2 TRBV6-5 TGTGCCAGCAGCCGTCGCGGGGGGGCCTCCTACGAGCAGTACTTC CASSRRGGASYEQYF
- TRBJ1-6 TRBD1 TRBV18 TGTGCCAGCTCACCCACGGACAGGAGTAATTCACCCCTCCACTTT CASSPTDRSNSPLHF
- TRBJ1-1 - TRBV6-5 TGTGCCAGCAGTTATAGTCAGGGTAACACTGAAGCTTTCTTT CASSYSQGNTEAFF
- TRBJ1-2 - TRBV5-8 TGTGCCAGCAGCTTGCGGGGTCCTTGGACGGCCAACTATGGCTACACCTTC CASSLRGPWTANYGYTF
- TRBJ1-1 - TRBV15 TGTGCCACCAGCAGAGGCAGTTTGAACACTGAAGCTTTCTTT CATSRGSLNTEAFF
- TRBJ1-2 - TRBV5-8 TGTGCCAGCAGCTTGGTTCAGGGGGGCTACACCTTC CASSLVQGGYTF
- TRBJ1-2 TRBD1 TRBV6-2/TRBV6-3 TGTGCCAGCAGCGATTCCACAGGGGTAGTCAACTATGGCTACACCTTC CASSDSTGVVNYGYTF
once TRBJ1-5 TRBD1 TRBV10-3 TGTGCCATCAGTGACCAGTTATTCGCGGGACAGGGGGCAGGCAGCAATCAGCCCCAGCATTTT CAISDQLFAGQGAGSNQPQHF
once TRBJ1-6 - TRBV25-1 TGTGCCAGCAGTGAATGGGGCAAAGAGCTCAATTCACCCCTCCACTTT CASSEWGKELNSPLHF
- TRBJ1-3 - TRBV14 TGTGCCAGCAGCCAACAGGGGATAAGGGGAAACACCATATATTTT CASSQQGIRGNTIYF
- TRBJ1-1 - TRBV6-5 TGTGCCAGCAGCCTCAGGGGCCGAGCTGAAGCTTTCTTT CASSLRGRAEAFF
- TRBJ2-1 TRBD2 TRBV6-2/TRBV6-3 TGTGCCAGCAGTGGACTTAGCGGGGGGGCCCTCGCCGGTGAGCAGTTCTTC CASSGLSGGALAGEQFF
- TRBJ2-3 TRBD2 TRBV4-2 TGTGCCAGCAGCCATGGGACTAGCGGGGGGGTTTGGACAGATACGCAGTATTTT CASSHGTSGGVWTDTQYF